The clone carrying this T cell receptor beta chain occurred many times. As yet, its antigen is unknown. The source of the sample is a study of T cells in Graves' hyperthyroidism and ophthalmopathy. Amplification targeted TCR beta CDR3 regions from RNA transcripts. The HTBI primer set served for first-round RT-PCR of the TCR CDR3. TCRdb itself ran the multiplex PCR reads through MiXCR, one entry per CDR3 protein. The sample yields some 400,000 distinct CDR3 sequences, roughly 13% seen once. General study findings and limits: Blood held most thyroid clonotypes expanded above 0.001 frequency.

Trimming left V 3 bases short and J 1 base short, with 7 bases between. The CDR3 is 14 amino acids. CDR1 SNHLY and CDR2 FYNNEI come from the germline V gene. Clinical symptoms, serum thyroxine, TRAb, thyroid ultrasound and orbital computed tomography established diagnosis. Ahead of any ophthalmopathy symptoms, the blood sample was obtained at the first diagnosis of hyperthyroidism. This chain joins TRBV2 and TRBJ1-5; no clear D. The specimen was blood. The receptor's source is a man aged 25 to 45 with Graves' hyperthyroidism that later progressed to Graves' ophthalmopathy. CDR3 DNA: TGTGCCAGCAGTGACGACACCAGCAATCAGCCCCAGCATTTT. Its protein product is CASSDDTSNQPQHF.